This T cell receptor beta chain was retrieved from a study of chemoradiotherapy in HPV16-positive cancers. Study-wide results and caveats: Non-HPV-specific T cells did not expand in tumors during treatment, whereas candidate HPV-specific clones and E7-related motifs did. Only a couple of HPV16-positive patients supplied the functional HPV-specificity definition.

The length of the CDR3 is 13 residues. The germline V and J ends were trimmed by 5 bases and 6 bases, with 11 bases remaining between them. The germline CDR1 and CDR2 sequences are SNHLY and FYNNEI. As to this clone: As yet, its antigen is unknown.

Clones were read by immunoSEQ multiplex PCR, and TCRdb kept only the in-frame ones, dropping some. The table has 8,300 or so clones, roughly 71% seen once. Samples were taken several times over chemoradiotherapy. The rearrangement uses TRBV2 and TRBJ2-1; TRBD1 might be the D (5 bases). This receptor was taken from a human donor with HPV-associated anogenital cancer. Sequencing used tumor tissue, obtained from a patient who underwent chemoradiotherapy. CDR3 in DNA: TGTGCCAGCAGTCGTGAACAGGTCAATGAGCAGTTCTTC. Translation gives CASSREQVNEQFF.